This paragraph covers one T cell receptor beta chain sequence. Antigen: not known. The data are from a study of response to subunit inactivated influenza vaccine. Study-wide results and limits: It was the authors' suggestion that each seasonal influenza vaccination recruits few new T cells.

TCRdb processed the RT-PCR reads anew with MiXCR; each CDR3 protein has one entry. Counted here are about 540,000 distinct CDR3 sequences, about 15% occurring once; the ten biggest clones make up around 10%. Trimming pared 0 bases from V and 3 bases from J, leaving 12 bases between. Germline CDR1 SEHNR, CDR2 FQNEAQ (reference sequence). CDR3 length: 16 amino acids. This rearrangement joins TRBV7-9 to TRBJ2-1; no clear D gene. The starting material was PBMCs from blood, obtained less than 13 days after vaccination. The sequence came from a man aged 50 or older who received an inactivated influenza vaccine. CDR3 protein: CASSLAGNPLYNEQFF. In DNA, the CDR3 is TGTGCCAGCAGCTTAGCCGGTAACCCACTCTACAATGAGCAGTTCTTC.